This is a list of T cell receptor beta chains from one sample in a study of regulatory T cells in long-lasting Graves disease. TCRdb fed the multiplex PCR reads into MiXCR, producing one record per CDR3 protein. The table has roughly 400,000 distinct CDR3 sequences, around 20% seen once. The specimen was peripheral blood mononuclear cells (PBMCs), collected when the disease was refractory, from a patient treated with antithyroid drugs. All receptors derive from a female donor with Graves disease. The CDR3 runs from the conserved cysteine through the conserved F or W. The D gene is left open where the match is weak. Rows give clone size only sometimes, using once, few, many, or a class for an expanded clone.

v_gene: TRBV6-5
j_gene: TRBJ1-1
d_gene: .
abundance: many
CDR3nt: TGTGCCAGCAGTTATCGTCGCGGAACCTACACTGAAGCTTTCTTT
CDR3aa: CASSYRRGTYTEAFF

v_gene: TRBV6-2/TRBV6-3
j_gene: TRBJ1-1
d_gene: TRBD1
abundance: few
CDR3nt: TGTGCCAGCAGTTACCTTCGACAGGGGCCTGAAGCTTTCTTT
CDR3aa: CASSYLRQGPEAFF

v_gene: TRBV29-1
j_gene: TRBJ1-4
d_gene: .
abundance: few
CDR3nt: TGCAGCGTCCCTTTGGGACCGGGTACGGATAATGAAAAACTGTTTTTT
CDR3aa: CSVPLGPGTDNEKLFF

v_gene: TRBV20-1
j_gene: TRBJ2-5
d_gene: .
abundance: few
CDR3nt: TGCAGTGCCACCCCCCCCCGAGAGGGGACCCAGTACTTC
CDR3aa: CSATPPREGTQYF

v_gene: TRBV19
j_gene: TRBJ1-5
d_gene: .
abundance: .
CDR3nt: TGTGCCAGTAGTATAGGGACATCAAGGCAGCCCCAGCATTTT
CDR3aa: CASSIGTSRQPQHF

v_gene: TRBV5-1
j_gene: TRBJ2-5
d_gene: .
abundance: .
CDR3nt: TGCGCCAGCAGCATAAGTAGCGCCCTCTCGGAGGAGACCCAGTACTTC
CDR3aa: CASSISSALSEETQYF

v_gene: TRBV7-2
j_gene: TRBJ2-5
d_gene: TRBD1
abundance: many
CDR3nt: TGTGCCAGCAGCCAATTGCCCCCTTCCGGGACAGGGCGGCGAGAGACCCAGTACTTC
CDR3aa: CASSQLPPSGTGRRETQYF

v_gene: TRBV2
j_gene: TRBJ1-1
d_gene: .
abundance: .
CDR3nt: TGTGCCAGCAGTCAACGGGGGCTGGCTTTCTTT
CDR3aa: CASSQRGLAFF

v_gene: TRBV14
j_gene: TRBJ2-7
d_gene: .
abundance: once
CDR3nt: TGTGCCAGCAGGGGGGAAACTCGTTACGAGCAGTACTTC
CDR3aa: CASRGETRYEQYF

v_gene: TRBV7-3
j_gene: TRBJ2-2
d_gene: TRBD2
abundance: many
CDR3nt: TGTGCCAGCAGCAAGAGGACTAGCGGGAGGGGAGACACCGGGGAGCTGTTTTTT
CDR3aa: CASSKRTSGRGDTGELFF

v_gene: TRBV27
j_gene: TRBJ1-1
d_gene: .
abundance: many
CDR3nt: TGTGCCAGCAGTTTATCGGGGAGTGAAGCTTTCTTT
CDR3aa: CASSLSGSEAFF

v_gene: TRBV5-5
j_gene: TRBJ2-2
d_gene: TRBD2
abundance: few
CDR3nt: TGTGCCAGCAGCTTGTCTATAGCGGGAATAAACACCGGGGAGCTGTTTTTT
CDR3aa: CASSLSIAGINTGELFF

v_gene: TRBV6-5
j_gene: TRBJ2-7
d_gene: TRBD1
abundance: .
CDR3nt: TGTGCCAGCAGTTACCTAGGACAGGTTTACGAGCAGTACTTC
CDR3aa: CASSYLGQVYEQYF

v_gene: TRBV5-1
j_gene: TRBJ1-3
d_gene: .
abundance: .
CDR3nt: TGCGCCAGTCACACAGTCTCCTCTGGAAACACCATATATTTT
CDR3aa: CASHTVSSGNTIYF

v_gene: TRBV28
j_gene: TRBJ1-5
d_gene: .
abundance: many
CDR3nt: TGTGCCAGCAGTTTTGGGGCGGTAAATAGCAATCAGCCCCAGCATTTT
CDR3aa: CASSFGAVNSNQPQHF

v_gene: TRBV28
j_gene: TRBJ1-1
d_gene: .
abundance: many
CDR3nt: TGTGCCAGCGGGGAAATGAACACTGAAGCTTTCTTT
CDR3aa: CASGEMNTEAFF

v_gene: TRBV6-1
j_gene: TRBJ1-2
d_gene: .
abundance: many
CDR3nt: TGTGCCAGCAGTAAACGGACGGTATGGAATGGCTACACCTTC
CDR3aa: CASSKRTVWNGYTF

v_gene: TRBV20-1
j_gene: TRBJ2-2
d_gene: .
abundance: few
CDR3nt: TGCAGTGCTAGCGGAGTACAGAACACCGGGGAGCTGTTTTTT
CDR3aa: CSASGVQNTGELFF

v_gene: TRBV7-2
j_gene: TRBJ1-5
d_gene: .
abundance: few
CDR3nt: TGTGCCAGCAGCTCCCAACTAAGTCAGCCCCAGCATTTT
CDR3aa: CASSSQLSQPQHF

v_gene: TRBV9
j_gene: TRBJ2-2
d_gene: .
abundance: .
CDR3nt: TGTGCCAGCAGCGCGCGTAACGGCCCCACCGGGGAGCTGTTTTTT
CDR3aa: CASSARNGPTGELFF

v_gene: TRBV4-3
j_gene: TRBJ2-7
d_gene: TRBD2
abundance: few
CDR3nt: TGCGCCAGCAGCCAAGAAGTCAACGGGAGGGCCTACGAGCAGTACTTC
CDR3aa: CASSQEVNGRAYEQYF

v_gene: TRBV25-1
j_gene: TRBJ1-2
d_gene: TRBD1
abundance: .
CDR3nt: TGTGCCAGCCGTGGACAGGGGGCTACGAAGGGCTACACCTTC
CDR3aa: CASRGQGATKGYTF

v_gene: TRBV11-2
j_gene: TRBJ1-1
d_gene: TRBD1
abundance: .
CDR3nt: TGTGCCAGCAGCCCACAGGGACAGGGAGCTTTCTTT
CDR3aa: CASSPQGQGAFF

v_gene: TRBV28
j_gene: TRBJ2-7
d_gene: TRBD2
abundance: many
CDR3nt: TGTGCCAGCACCCACAACGGACTAGCGGGAGACTACGAGCAGTACTTC
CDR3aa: CASTHNGLAGDYEQYF

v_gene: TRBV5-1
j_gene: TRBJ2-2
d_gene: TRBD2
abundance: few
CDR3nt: TGCGCCAGCAGCTGGCCTTCACTAGCGGGGGTCGGTACCGGGGAGCTGTTTTTT
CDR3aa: CASSWPSLAGVGTGELFF

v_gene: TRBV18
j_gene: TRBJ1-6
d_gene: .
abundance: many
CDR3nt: TGTGCCACCCGCCGGACAGAATATAATTCACCCCTCCACTTT
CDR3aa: CATRRTEYNSPLHF

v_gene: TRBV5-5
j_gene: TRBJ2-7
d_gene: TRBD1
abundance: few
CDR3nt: TGTGCCAGCAGCCACCCGGACAGGGTCGACGAGCAGTACTTC
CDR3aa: CASSHPDRVDEQYF

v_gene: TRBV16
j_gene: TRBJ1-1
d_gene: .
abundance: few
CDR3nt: TGTGCCAGCAGCCCCTCGGGGGGGCCAGAAGCTTTCTTT
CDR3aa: CASSPSGGPEAFF

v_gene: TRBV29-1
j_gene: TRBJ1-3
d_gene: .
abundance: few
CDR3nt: TGCAGCGTTGAGGACAGCCTCTCTGGAAACACCATATATTTT
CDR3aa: CSVEDSLSGNTIYF

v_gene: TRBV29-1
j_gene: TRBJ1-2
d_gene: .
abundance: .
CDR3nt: TGCAGCGTTGAAAGCCACGTTCACTATGGCTACACCTTC
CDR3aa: CSVESHVHYGYTF

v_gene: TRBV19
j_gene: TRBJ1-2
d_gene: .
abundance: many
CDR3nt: TGTGCCAGTAGTGCTCCTAACGTGGGTAAGAGAATCTACACCTTC
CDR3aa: CASSAPNVGKRIYTF

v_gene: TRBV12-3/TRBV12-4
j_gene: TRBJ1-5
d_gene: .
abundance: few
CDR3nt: TGTGCCAGCAGCCCGGAACGTAATCAGCCCCAGCATTTT
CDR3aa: CASSPERNQPQHF

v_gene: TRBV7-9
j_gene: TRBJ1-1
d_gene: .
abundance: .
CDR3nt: TGTGCCAGCAGCCCGGGACATTTAGAGACTGAAGCTTTCTTT
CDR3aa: CASSPGHLETEAFF

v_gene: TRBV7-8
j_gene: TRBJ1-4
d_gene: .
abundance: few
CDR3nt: TGTGCCAGCAGCTTAACACCGGGCCCTAATGAAAAACTGTTTTTT
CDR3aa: CASSLTPGPNEKLFF